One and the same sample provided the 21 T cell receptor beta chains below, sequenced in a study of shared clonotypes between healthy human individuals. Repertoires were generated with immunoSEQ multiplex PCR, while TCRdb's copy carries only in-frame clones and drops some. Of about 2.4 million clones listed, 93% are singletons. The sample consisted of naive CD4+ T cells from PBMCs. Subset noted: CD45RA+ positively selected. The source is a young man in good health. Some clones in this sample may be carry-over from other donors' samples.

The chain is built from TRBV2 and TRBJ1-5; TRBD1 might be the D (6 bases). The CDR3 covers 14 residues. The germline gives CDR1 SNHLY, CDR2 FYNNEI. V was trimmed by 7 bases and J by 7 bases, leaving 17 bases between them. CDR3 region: CASMGSGARQPQHF. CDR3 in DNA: TGTGCCAGCATGGGGTCGGGGGCAAGGCAGCCCCAGCATTTT.

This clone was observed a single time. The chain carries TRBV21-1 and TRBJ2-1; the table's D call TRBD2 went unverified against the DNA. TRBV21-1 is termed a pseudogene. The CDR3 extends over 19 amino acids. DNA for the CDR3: TGTGCCAGCAGCAAAGCGCTTTGCGGGCCACGTTACTCCTACAATGAGCAGTTCTTC. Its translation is CASSKALCGPRYSYNEQFF.

CDR3 sequence: CATMTGAAYEQYF. In DNA, the CDR3 is TGTGCCACCATGACCGGGGCAGCCTACGAGCAGTACTTC. This rearrangement joins TRBV28 to TRBJ2-7; the D call may be TRBD1 or TRBD2 (5 bases each). This CDR3 is 13 amino acids long. The germline CDR1 and CDR2 sequences are MDHEN and SYDVKM. Deletions cut 10 bases from V and 2 bases from J, with 15 bases between. The full variable domain, with the rest looked up from reference TRBV28 and TRBJ2-7, is DVKVTQSSRYLVKRTGEKVFLECVQDMDHENMFWYRQDPGLGLRLIYFSYDVKMKEKGDIPEGYSVSREKKERFSLILESASTNQTSMYLCATMTGAAYEQYFGPGTRLTVT.

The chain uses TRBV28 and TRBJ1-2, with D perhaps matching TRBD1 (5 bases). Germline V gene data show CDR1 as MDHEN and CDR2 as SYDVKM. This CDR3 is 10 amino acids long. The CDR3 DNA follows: TGTGGGGCGCGGGGCGTTGGCTACACCTTC. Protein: CGARGVGYTF.

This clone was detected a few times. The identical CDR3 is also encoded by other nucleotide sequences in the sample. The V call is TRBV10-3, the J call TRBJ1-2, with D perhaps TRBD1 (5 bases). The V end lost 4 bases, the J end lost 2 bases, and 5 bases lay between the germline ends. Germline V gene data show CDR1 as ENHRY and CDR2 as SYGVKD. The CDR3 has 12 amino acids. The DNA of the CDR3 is TGTGCCATCAGTGGGGGGAACTATGGCTACACCTTC. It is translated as CAISGGNYGYTF.

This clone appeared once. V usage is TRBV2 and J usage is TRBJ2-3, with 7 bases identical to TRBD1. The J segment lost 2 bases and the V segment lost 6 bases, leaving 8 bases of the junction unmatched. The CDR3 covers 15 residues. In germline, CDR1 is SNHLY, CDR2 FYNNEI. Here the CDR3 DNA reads TGTGCCAGCAGGGGGCCGGGACAGCCCACAGATACGCAGTATTTT. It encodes CASRGPGQPTDTQYF.

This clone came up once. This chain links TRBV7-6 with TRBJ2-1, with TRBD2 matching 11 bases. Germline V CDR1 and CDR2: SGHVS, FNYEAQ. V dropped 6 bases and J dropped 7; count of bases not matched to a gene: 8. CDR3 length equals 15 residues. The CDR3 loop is CASRRLAGIVNEQFF. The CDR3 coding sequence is TGTGCCAGCAGGCGACTAGCGGGAATTGTGAATGAGCAGTTCTTC. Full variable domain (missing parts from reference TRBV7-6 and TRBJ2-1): GAGVSQSPRYKVTKRGQDVALRCDPISGHVSLYWYRQALGQGPEFLTYFNYEAQQDKSGLPNDRFSAERPEGSISTLTIQRTEQRDSAMYRCASRRLAGIVNEQFFGPGTRLTVL.

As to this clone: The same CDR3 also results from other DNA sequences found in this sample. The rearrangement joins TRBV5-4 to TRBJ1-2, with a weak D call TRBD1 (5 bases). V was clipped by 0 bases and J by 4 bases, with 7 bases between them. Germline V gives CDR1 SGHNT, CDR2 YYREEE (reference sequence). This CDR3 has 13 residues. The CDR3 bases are TGTGCCAGCAGCTTGGGACAGTCCTATGGCTACACCTTC. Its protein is CASSLGQSYGYTF.

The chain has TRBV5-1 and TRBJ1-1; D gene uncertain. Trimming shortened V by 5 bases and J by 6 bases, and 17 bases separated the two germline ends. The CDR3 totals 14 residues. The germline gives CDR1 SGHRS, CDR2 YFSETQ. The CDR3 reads CASRFSGRGAEAFF. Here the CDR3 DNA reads TGCGCCAGCAGGTTTAGTGGGCGCGGGGCTGAAGCTTTCTTT.

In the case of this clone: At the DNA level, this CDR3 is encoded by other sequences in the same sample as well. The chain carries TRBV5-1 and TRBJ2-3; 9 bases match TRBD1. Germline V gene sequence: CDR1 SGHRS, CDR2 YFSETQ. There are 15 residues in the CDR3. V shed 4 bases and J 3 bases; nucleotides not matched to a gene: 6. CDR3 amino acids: CASSRTGGRTDTQYF. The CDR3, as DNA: TGCGCCAGCAGCCGAACAGGGGGCCGGACAGATACGCAGTATTTT.

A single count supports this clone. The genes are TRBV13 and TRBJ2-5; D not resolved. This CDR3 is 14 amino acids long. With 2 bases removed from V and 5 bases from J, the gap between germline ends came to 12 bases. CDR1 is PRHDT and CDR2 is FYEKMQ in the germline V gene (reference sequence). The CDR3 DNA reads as TGTGCCAGCAGCTTACGCGACCTAGGCGAGACCCAGTACTTC. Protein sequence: CASSLRDLGETQYF.

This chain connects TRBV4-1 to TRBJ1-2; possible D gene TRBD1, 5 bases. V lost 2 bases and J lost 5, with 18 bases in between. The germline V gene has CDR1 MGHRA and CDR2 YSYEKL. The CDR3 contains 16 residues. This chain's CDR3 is CASSQLPRGRAYGYTF. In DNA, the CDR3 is TGCGCCAGCAGCCAACTCCCCCGGGGCCGTGCGTATGGCTACACCTTC.

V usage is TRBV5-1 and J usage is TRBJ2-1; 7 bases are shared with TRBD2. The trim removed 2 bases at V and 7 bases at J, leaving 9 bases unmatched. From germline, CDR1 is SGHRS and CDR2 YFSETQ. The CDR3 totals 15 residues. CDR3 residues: CASSLFLSGENEQFF. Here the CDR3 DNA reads TGCGCCAGCAGCTTATTCCTGAGCGGGGAGAATGAGCAGTTCTTC.

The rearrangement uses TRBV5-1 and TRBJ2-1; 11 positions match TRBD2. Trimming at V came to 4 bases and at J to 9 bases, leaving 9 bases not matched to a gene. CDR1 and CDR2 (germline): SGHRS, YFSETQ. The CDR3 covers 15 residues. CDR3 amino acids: CASSELAGVIGEQFF. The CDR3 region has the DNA TGCGCCAGCAGCGAACTAGCGGGAGTCATTGGTGAGCAGTTCTTC.

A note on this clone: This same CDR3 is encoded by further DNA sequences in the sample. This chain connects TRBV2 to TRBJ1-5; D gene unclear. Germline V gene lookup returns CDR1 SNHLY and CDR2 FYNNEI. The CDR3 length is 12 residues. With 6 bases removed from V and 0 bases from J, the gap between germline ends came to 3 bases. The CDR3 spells CASRPSNQPQHF. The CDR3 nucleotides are TGTGCCAGCAGACCTAGCAATCAGCCCCAGCATTTT.

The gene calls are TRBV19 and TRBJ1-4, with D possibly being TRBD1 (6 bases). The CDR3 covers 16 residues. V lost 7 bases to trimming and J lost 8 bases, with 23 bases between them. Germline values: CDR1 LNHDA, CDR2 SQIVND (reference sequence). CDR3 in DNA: TGTGCCAGTACCACATACCGGGGGGCCGCCTTGGAAAAACTGTTTTTT. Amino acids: CASTTYRGAALEKLFF.

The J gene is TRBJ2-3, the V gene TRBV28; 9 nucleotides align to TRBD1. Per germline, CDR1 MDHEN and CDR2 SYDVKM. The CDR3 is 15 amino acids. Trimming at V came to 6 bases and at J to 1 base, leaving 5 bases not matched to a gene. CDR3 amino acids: CASRKQGAGTDTQYF. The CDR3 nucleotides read TGTGCCAGCAGAAAACAGGGGGCCGGCACAGATACGCAGTATTTT.

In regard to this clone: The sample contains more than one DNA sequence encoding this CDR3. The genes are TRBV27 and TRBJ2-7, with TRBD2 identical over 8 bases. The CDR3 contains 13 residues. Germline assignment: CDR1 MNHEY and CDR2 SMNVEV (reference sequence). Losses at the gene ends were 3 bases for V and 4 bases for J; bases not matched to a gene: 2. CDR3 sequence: CASSLGLGYEQYF. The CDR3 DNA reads TGTGCCAGCAGTTTGGGACTAGGTTACGAGCAGTACTTC.

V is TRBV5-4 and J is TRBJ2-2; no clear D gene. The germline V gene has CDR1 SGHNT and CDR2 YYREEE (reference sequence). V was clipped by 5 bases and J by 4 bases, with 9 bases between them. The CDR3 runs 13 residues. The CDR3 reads CASSPPTTGELFF. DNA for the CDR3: TGTGCCAGCAGTCCTCCCACCACCGGGGAGCTGTTTTTT. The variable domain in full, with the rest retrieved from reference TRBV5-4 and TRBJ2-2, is ETGVTQSPTHLIKTRGQQVTLRCSSQSGHNTVSWYQQALGQGPQFIFQYYREEENGRGNFPPRFSGLQFPNYSSELNVNALELDDSALYLCASSPPTTGELFFGEGSRLTVL.

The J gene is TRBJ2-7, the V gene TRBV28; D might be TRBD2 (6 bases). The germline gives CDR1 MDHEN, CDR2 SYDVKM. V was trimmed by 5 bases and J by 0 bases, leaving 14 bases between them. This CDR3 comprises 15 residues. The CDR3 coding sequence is TGTGCCAGCAGTCCCCAGGAGGGGTTCTCCTACGAGCAGTACTTC. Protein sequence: CASSPQEGFSYEQYF.

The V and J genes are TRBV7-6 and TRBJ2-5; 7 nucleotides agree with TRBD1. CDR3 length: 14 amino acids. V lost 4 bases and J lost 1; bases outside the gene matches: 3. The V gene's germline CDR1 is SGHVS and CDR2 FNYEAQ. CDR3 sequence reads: CASSSTGSQETQYF. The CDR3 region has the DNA TGTGCCAGCAGCTCGACAGGGTCCCAAGAGACCCAGTACTTC.